A selection of T cell receptor beta chains follows, all from one sample in a study of blood T cell repertoires in COVID-19. TCRdb's table, derived via immunoSEQ multiplex PCR, lists solely in-frame clones and lacks some. The sample has roughly 91,000 clones; roughly four fifths are singletons. Sequencing was performed on peripheral blood. These receptors were obtained from a woman over 75 with acute or convalescent COVID-19. The CDR3 runs from the conserved cysteine through the conserved F or W. The D gene is left open where the match is weak. Rows give clone size only sometimes, using once, few, many, or a class for an expanded clone.

V gene	clone size	D gene	J gene	CDR3 DNA	CDR3 protein
TRBV6-5	few	TRBD1	TRBJ1-1	TGTGCCAGCAGTTACCCGGGACAGGGGATAGCTTTCTTT	CASSYPGQGIAFF
TRBV27	once	.	TRBJ1-5	TGTGCCAGCAGTTTGTCGGGGAAATACCAGCCCCAGCATTTT	CASSLSGKYQPQHF
TRBV10-1	.	.	TRBJ1-4	TGCGCCAGCAGTGAGGGGCAGGGAAGGGATGAAAAACTGTTTTTT	CASSEGQGRDEKLFF
TRBV28	once	TRBD1	TRBJ2-5	TGTGCCAGCAGTTTGGGCTTATCTGGGACAGGGGGCCAAGAGACCCAGTACTTC	CASSLGLSGTGGQETQYF
TRBV18	.	.	TRBJ1-1	TGTGCCAGCTCAACGGGGCAGGGAGGGAACACTGAAGCTTTCTTT	CASSTGQGGNTEAFF
TRBV20-1	once	.	TRBJ2-3	TGCAGTGCTAGTCCAGGGGATAGCACAGATACGCAGTATTTT	CSASPGDSTDTQYF
TRBV28	.	.	TRBJ1-2	TGTGCCAGCGGAACTAGAGGCTACACCTTC	CASGTRGYTF
TRBV6-5	.	.	TRBJ2-7	TGTGCCAGCAGAGCAACCTACGAGCAGTACTTC	CASRATYEQYF
TRBV19	.	.	TRBJ1-6	TGTGCCAGTGCTTCCAGCTCCTATAATTCACCCCTCCACTTT	CASASSSYNSPLHF
TRBV12-3/TRBV12-4	once	.	TRBJ1-6	TGTGCCAGCAGTTTAACCAGGGCGACACCCCTCCACTTT	CASSLTRATPLHF
TRBV2	.	TRBD2	TRBJ2-4	TGTGCCAGCAGGACTAGCGGGAGGGGAAACATTCAGTACTTC	CASRTSGRGNIQYF
TRBV28	few	.	TRBJ2-1	TGTGCCAGCAGCCTCTACAATGAGCAGTTCTTC	CASSLYNEQFF
TRBV5-1	.	.	TRBJ2-5	TGCGCCAGCAGCTTGGCTGGGGGACTCCCTCAAGAGACCCAGTACTTC	CASSLAGGLPQETQYF
TRBV5-1	.	.	TRBJ2-1	TGCGCCAGCACCAGGGATTTTAGCTCCTACAATGAGCAGTTCTTC	CASTRDFSSYNEQFF
TRBV9	.	.	TRBJ2-7	TGTGCCAGCAGCGCATCCCTCGGAGGTTACGAGCAGTACTTC	CASSASLGGYEQYF
TRBV15	.	TRBD1	TRBJ1-1	TGTGCCACCAGCAGAAAGGGACAGGGCACTGAAGCTTTCTTT	CATSRKGQGTEAFF
TRBV5-1	.	.	TRBJ2-2	TGCGCCAGCAGCAAACCCGACAGCGCGAACACCGGGGAGCTGTTTTTT	CASSKPDSANTGELFF
TRBV3-1/TRBV3-2	.	TRBD1	TRBJ1-6	TGTGCCAGCAGCCGGACAGGGGACACGAATTCACCCCTCCACTTT	CASSRTGDTNSPLHF
TRBV27	.	.	TRBJ1-2	TGTGCCAGCAGTTTATCCCCGGGATCTGGCTACACCTTC	CASSLSPGSGYTF
TRBV19	.	TRBD1	TRBJ1-4	TGTGCCAGTAGTCAACAGGGGATGGGTGAAAAACTGTTTTTT	CASSQQGMGEKLFF
TRBV9	.	.	TRBJ2-5	TGTGCCAGCAGCGTAGGGAGCCGACTCTCGGGTGAGGAGACCCAGTACTTC	CASSVGSRLSGEETQYF
TRBV7-2	.	TRBD1	TRBJ2-2	TGTGCCAGCAGTCCCGGGACAGCCACCGGGGAGCTGTTTTTT	CASSPGTATGELFF
TRBV11-3	.	TRBD2	TRBJ2-1	TGTGCCAGCAGCTTAGGCGGGGGGTATAGGAATGAGCAGTTCTTC	CASSLGGGYRNEQFF
TRBV6-5	.	.	TRBJ2-2	TGTGCCAGCAAGCCGAACACCGGGGAGCTGTTTTTT	CASKPNTGELFF